This T cell receptor (beta chain) stems from a study of human T cells and chemical hapten exposure. Study summary: For sensitization, 2% DPC was applied to an approximately 2 cm by approximately 2 cm patch of upper inner arm skin.

Many counts were recorded for this clonotype. As to time point: patch test 2, 6 weeks after DPC sensitization. Sample treatment: therapeutic diphenylcyclopropenone sensitization with weekly scalp DPC. Germline V lookup: CDR1 SQVTM, CDR2 ANQGSEA. V dropped 0 bases and J dropped 2; count of bases not matched to a gene: 9. The CDR3 is made up of 16 amino acids. Separate cDNA molecules received unique molecular identifiers, which the library attached to them. A single record per CDR3 protein comes from TCRdb applying MiXCR to the RACE reads. The sample yields just over 350,000 distinct CDR3 sequences, over 6% seen once.

The V call is TRBV29-1, the J call TRBJ2-7; TRBD1 aligns across 8 bases. Material: whole blood, obtained in connection with sensitization to the hapten diphenylcyclopropenone (DPC). The clonotype comes from a woman aged 18-35 years with alopecia areata. Some clones in this sample may be carry-over from other donors' samples. The DNA for the CDR3 is TGCAGCGTTGAAGAGGGGGAGACAGGGGACACCTACGAGCAGTACTTC. It codes for CSVEEGETGDTYEQYF.